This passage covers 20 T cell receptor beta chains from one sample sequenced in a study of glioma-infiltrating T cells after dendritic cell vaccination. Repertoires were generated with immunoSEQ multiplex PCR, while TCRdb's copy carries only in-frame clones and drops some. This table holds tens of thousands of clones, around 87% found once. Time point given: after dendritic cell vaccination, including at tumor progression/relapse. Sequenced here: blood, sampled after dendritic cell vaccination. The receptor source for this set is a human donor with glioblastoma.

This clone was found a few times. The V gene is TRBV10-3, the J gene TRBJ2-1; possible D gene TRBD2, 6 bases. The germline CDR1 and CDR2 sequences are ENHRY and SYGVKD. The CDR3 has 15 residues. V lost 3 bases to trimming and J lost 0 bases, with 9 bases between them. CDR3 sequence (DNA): TGTGCCATCAGTGATTTGGGAGGCTCCTACAATGAGCAGTTCTTC. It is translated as CAISDLGGSYNEQFF.

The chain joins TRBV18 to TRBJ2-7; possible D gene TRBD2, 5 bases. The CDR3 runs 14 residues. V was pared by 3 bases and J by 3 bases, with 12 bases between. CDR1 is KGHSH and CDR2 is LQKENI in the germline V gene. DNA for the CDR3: TGTGCCAGCTCACCTCCGGGGATGGGCTACGAGCAGTACTTC. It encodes CASSPPGMGYEQYF.

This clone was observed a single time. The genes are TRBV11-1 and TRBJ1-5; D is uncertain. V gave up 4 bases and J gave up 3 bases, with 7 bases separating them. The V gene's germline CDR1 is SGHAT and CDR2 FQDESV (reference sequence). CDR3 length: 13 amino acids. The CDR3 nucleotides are TGTGCCAGCAGCTCGACTACCAATCAGCCCCAGCATTTT. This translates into CASSSTTNQPQHF.

The CDR3, as DNA: TGTGCCAGCAGCCGACAGGGACGCACAGATACGCAGTATTTT. The encoded protein is CASSRQGRTDTQYF. The rearrangement joins TRBV7-7 to TRBJ2-3, with TRBD1 identical over 7 bases. CDR3 length: 14 residues. V was clipped by 5 bases and J by 1 base; unmatched bases: 3. Germline V gene lookup returns CDR1 SSHAT and CDR2 FNYEAQ (reference sequence).

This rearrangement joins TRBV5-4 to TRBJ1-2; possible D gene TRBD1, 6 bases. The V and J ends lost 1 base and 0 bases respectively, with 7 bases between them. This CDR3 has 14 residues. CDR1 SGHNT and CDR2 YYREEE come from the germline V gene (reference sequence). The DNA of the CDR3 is TGTGCCAGCAGCTTGACAGGGACTAACTATGGCTACACCTTC. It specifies CASSLTGTNYGYTF.

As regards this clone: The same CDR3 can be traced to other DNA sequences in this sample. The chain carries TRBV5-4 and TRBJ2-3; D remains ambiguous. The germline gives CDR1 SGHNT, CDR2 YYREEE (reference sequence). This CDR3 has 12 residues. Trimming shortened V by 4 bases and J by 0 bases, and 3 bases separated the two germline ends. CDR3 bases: TGTGCCAGCAGCCCAAGCACAGATACGCAGTATTTT. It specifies CASSPSTDTQYF.

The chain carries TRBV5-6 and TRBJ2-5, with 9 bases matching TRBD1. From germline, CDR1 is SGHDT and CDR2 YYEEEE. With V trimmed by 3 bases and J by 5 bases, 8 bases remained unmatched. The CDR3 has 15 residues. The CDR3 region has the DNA TGTGCCAGCAGCTCAGGACAGGGGCTTCACGAGACCCAGTACTTC. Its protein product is CASSSGQGLHETQYF.

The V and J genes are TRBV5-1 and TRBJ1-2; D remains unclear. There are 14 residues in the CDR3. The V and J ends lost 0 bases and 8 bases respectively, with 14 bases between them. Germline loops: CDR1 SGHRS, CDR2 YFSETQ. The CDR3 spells CASSLGTLTGGYTF. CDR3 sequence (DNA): TGCGCCAGCAGCTTGGGTACATTGACGGGGGGCTACACCTTC.

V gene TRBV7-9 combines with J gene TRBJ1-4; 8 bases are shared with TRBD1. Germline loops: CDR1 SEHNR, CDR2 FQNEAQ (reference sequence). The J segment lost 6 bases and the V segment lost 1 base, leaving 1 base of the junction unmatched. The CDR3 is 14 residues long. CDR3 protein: CASSLDRGYEKLFF. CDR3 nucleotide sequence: TGTGCCAGCAGCTTAGACAGGGGGTATGAAAAACTGTTTTTT. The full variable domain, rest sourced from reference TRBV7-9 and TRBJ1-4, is DTGVSQNPRHKITKRGQNVTFRCDPISEHNRLYWYRQTLGQGPEFLTYFQNEAQLEKSRLLSDRFSAERPKGSFSTLEIQRTEQGDSAMYLCASSLDRGYEKLFFGSGTQLSVL.

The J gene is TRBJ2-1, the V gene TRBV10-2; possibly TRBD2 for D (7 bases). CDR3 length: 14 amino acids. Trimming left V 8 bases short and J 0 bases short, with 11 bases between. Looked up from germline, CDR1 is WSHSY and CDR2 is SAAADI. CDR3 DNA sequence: TGCGCCAGCCGTCGGGGGGCCTCCTACAATGAGCAGTTCTTC. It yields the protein CASRRGASYNEQFF.

As DNA, the CDR3 is TGTGCCAGCAGTTACGGAAAGGCGAGCGGGACAGATACGCAGTATTTT. Protein product: CASSYGKASGTDTQYF. This chain joins TRBV6-5 and TRBJ2-3, with D perhaps TRBD2 (6 bases). The CDR3 is 16 amino acids. V dropped 2 bases and J dropped 3 bases, with 15 bases sitting between them. CDR1 MNHEY and CDR2 SVGAGI come from the germline V gene.

The CDR3 DNA reads as TGTGCTAGTGGTTTTAATCTGGGAGGGACCGGGGAGCTGTTTTTT. Protein product: CASGFNLGGTGELFF. The genes are TRBV12-5 and TRBJ2-2, with TRBD2 matching 7 bases. The CDR3 runs 15 residues. Germline V CDR1 and CDR2: LGHNT, FRNRAP. Trimming at V came to 3 bases and at J to 5 bases, leaving 6 bases not matched to a gene.

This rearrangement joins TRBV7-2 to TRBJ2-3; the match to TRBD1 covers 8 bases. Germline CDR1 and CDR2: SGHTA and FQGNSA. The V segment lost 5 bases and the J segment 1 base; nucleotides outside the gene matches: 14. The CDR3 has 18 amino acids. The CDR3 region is CASSLGPLGTGRTDTQYF. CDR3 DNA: TGTGCCAGCAGCCTGGGACCGCTAGGGACAGGCCGCACAGATACGCAGTATTTT.

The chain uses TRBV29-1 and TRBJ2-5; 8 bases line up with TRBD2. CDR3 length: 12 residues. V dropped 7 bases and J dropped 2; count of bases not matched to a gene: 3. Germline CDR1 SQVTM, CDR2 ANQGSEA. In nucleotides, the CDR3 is TGCAGCGCGGCTAGCGGGCAAGAGACCCAGTACTTC. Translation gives CSAASGQETQYF.

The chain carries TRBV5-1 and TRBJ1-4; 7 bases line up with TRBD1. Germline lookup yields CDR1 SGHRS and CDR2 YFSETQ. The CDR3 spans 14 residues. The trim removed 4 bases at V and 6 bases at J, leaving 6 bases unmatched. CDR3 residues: CASSRDSMYEKLFF. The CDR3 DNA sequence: TGCGCCAGCAGCCGGGACAGTATGTATGAAAAACTGTTTTTT.

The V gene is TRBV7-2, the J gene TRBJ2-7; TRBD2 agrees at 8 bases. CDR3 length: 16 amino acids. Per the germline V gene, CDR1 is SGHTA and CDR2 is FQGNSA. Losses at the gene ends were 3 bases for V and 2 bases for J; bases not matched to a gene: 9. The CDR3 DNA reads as TGTGCCAGCAGCTTTACGGGGGGGCAGGGAGCCTACGAGCAGTACTTC. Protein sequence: CASSFTGGQGAYEQYF.

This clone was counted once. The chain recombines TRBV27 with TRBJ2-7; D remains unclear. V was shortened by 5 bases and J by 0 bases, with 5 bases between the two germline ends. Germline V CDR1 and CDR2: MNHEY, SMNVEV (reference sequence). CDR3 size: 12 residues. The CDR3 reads CASSKSSYEQYF. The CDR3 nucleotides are TGTGCCAGCAGTAAGAGCTCCTACGAGCAGTACTTC.

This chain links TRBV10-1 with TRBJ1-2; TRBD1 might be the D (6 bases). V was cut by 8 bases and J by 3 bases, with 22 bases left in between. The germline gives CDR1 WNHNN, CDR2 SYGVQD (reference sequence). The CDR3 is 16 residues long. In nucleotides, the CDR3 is TGCGCCAGCGAGCGTTTTAGGGGCAGGGGTGACTATGGCTACACCTTC. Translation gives CASERFRGRGDYGYTF.

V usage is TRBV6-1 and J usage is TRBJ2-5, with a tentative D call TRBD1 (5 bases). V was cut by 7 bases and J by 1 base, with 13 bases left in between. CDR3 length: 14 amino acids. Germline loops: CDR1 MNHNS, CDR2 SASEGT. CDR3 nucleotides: TGTGCCAGCACCCTCTGGGGCAGCCAAGAGACCCAGTACTTC. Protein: CASTLWGSQETQYF.

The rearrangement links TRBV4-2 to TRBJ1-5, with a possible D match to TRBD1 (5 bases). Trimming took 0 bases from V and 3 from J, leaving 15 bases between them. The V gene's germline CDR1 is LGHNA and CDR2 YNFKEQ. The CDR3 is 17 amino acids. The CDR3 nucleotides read TGTGCCAGCAGCCAAGATTTGACGGGACTGTACAATCAGCCCCAGCATTTT. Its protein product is CASSQDLTGLYNQPQHF.